This entry features one TCR beta chain sequence. This clonotype was counted between two and nine times. Its cognate antigen has yet to be identified. Base qualities are missing; no much larger clone stands one base away. This sample was taken from a study of prognosis after radiotherapy for stage I lung cancer (dated by TCRdb to 2020 to 2022). Background on the whole study: Around 18 stage I NSCLC patients were enrolled in Nanjing, China, between early 2018 and early 2019. The patients included over 13 who had newly diagnosed primary stage I lung tumors, along with roughly five others who had oligometastatic NSCLC after their primary tumor had been surgically resected. About 20% of the 19 patients developed distant metastases after SBRT, at a median of around seven months; the other 15 showed no significant progression. Peripheral blood TCR beta repertoires were profiled in stage I NSCLC patients before and after stereotactic body radiotherapy, and the study then linked these repertoires to distant failure. The study took one blood sample before SBRT and one after SBRT from each of 19 patients and sequenced all 40 or so samples. All patients were considered medically inoperable, owing to comorbidities in some 11 and refusal of surgery in 6 or 7. SBRT was not combined with any concurrent therapy in any patient. SBRT was delivered in 3 to 5 fractions with a biologically effective dose of at least 100 Gy, and image-guided IMRT or VMAT was used for delivery. On tumor histology, approximately 12 patients had adenocarcinoma and more than 5 had squamous cell carcinoma. The cohort was made up of about a dozen men and a handful of women, with a median age of roughly 79 years and an age range of about 50 to 84 years. The paper as a whole reports these results and caveats: Tumor specificity of expanded TCR clones was not determined. Post-SBRT Shannon entropy and its change from baseline were lower in patients who developed distant metastases; baseline Shannon entropy was not associated with metastases. TRBV and TRBJ usage frequencies reportedly differed by metastasis status, in two V genes at baseline and in fewer than 10 V and two J genes after SBRT. After SBRT, the number of unique TCR clones decreased (median around 9,400 before versus 6,000 to 7,000 after; Wilcoxon paired P=0.011). No adjustment for multiple comparisons was applied to any of the reported P values. The small cohort and short follow-up limited the study, so independent validation of the findings is needed.

The TCR beta CDR3 region was amplified from genomic DNA by two rounds of multiplex PCR. The first PCR round used primers specific to each TRBV and TRBJ gene, with sequences filed in Chinese patent CN105087789A. Universal primers were used in the second round of PCR. The Roche High Pure PCR Template Preparation Kit was used to extract genomic DNA from frozen PBMCs. Libraries were sequenced paired-end with 151 bp reads on an Illumina HiSeq 3000. Processing in the source paper ran as follows. CutAdapt was used to remove raw reads lacking the multiplex PCR primer sequences. Using PEAR, the high-quality paired reads were merged into contigs. TRB V, D and J gene segments were assigned to each contig with MiXCR by alignment to reference sequences. CDR3 sequences were clustered by base quality and sequence similarity to remove sequencing errors. Shannon entropy normalized by the natural log of productive TCR sequence number was used as the measure of diversity. One minus Shannon entropy divided by the natural log of the number of unique clonotypes was used as the definition of clonality. Using the Youden index from ROC curves, the researchers picked the repertoire-metric cut-offs for progression-free survival, and all analyses were carried out in R 3.5.3. The public reads were quality trimmed at Q25 with fastp and then assembled into clones with MiXCR by TCRdb, keeping productive beta chains. Rows are unified per CDR3 protein, each entry keeping the most common DNA and genes. TCRdb's processing, not the study's, gives the V and J calls here. The sample has 45,000 to 70,000 distinct CDR3 sequences on record, 26% of them singletons. The leading ten clones occupy under 10% of the sample.

No patient had a history of other malignancies or prior chemotherapy or radiotherapy, and all had node-negative disease on CT and PET/CT. Roughly 6 milliliters of peripheral venous blood were drawn into EDTA tubes at each of two time points. PBMCs were isolated by Ficoll-Paque Plus density-gradient centrifugation. Right after collection, samples were kept at -80 degrees C until analysis. The sequence came from a donor aged 50 or older with non-small cell lung cancer. Sequencing used PBMCs, obtained before or after stereotactic body radiation therapy (not recorded which).

Here the CDR3 is given as CASLGGQQETQYF. The DNA sequence is given as TGTGCCAGCTTAGGGGGACAGCAAGAGACCCAGTACTTC. The chain is assembled from TRBV11-2 and TRBJ2-5; 7 middle bases align to TRBD1. V is pruned by 8 bases and J by 2 bases, leaving 5 bases of the junction without a gene match. From the cysteine up to the phenylalanine, the CDR3 has a length of 13 residues. Here the CDR3 DNA is all that survives: 39 bases in frame from base 1. Taken from the germline V gene, the CDR1 and CDR2 loops are SGHAT and FQNNGV.